This note documents a single T cell receptor beta chain sequence. This sample was included in a study of blood T cell repertoires in COVID-19. As for the study in general: The analysed material was cDNA or gDNA that came from T cells, B-cell-depleted T cells, or PBMCs.

CDR1 MNHNY and CDR2 SVGAGI come from the germline V gene (reference sequence). This CDR3 has 16 amino acids. V lost 5 bases to trimming and J lost 6 bases, with 22 bases between them. Repertoires were generated with immunoSEQ multiplex PCR, while TCRdb's copy carries only in-frame clones and drops some. The sample consists of over 200,000 clones, about 94% of them appearing once. This chain joins TRBV6-6 and TRBJ1-2; perhaps TRBD1 as D (5 bases). Sequenced material: peripheral blood. The source of this sequence is a man aged 60 to 69 with COVID-19, enrolled during active disease. CDR3 protein: CASSPRTRLVANGYTF. DNA of the CDR3: TGTGCCAGCAGTCCCCGGACAAGGCTGGTGGCTAATGGCTACACCTTC.